Following are 11 T cell receptor beta chains from one sample sequenced in a study of shared clonotypes between healthy human individuals. Sequenced by immunoSEQ multiplex PCR; TCRdb stores in-frame clones only, minus some. The sample has approximately 2.5 million clones, approximately 94% seen once; the top ten hold 0.36%. The sample was naive CD4+ T cells from PBMCs. Subset specified: CD45RA+ positively selected. The source of these receptors is a man aged 18 to 29 in good health. Some clones in this sample may be carry-over from other donors' samples.

Regarding this clone: Other nucleotide sequences in the sample specify the same CDR3. The chain carries TRBV28 and TRBJ2-2, with TRBD2 matching over 9 bases. Germline V gives CDR1 MDHEN, CDR2 SYDVKM. V gave up 3 bases and J gave up 1 base; unmatched junction bases: 3. There are 16 residues in the CDR3. The CDR3 region is CASSLGLAGNTGELFF. Written as DNA, the CDR3 is TGTGCCAGCAGTTTGGGACTAGCCGGGAACACCGGGGAGCTGTTTTTT. The whole variable domain, filled in from reference TRBV28 and TRBJ2-2, reads DVKVTQSSRYLVKRTGEKVFLECVQDMDHENMFWYRQDPGLGLRLIYFSYDVKMKEKGDIPEGYSVSREKKERFSLILESASTNQTSMYLCASSLGLAGNTGELFFGEGSRLTVL.

The chain joins TRBV20-1 to TRBJ1-2, with D unresolved. Germline assignment: CDR1 DFQATT and CDR2 SNEGSKA (reference sequence). The CDR3 sequence is 11 residues long. V was cut by 4 bases and J by 4 bases, with 7 bases left in between. As DNA, the CDR3 is TGCAGTGCTATGGGGTTCTATGGCTACACCTTC. Protein: CSAMGFYGYTF.

V and J are TRBV6-5 and TRBJ1-1; D is possibly TRBD1 (6 bases). Trimming pared 4 bases from V and 0 bases from J, leaving 12 bases between. This CDR3 region has 15 residues. Per germline, CDR1 MNHEY and CDR2 SVGAGI. CDR3 residues: CASSLSTGLNTEAFF. CDR3 coding DNA: TGTGCCAGCAGTTTATCAACAGGGTTGAACACTGAAGCTTTCTTT.

The J gene is TRBJ2-2, the V gene TRBV11-1, with 7 bases matching TRBD1. Germline trimming cut 5 bases from V and 5 bases from J; bases unmatched to any gene: 8. From germline, CDR1 is SGHAT and CDR2 FQDESV (reference sequence). The CDR3 extends over 15 amino acids. In nucleotides, the CDR3 is TGTGCCAGCAGCCCAAGGACAGGACCGACCGGGGAGCTGTTTTTT. Encoded protein: CASSPRTGPTGELFF.

This chain connects TRBV15 to TRBJ2-3, with D uncertain. Trimming removed 8 bases at V and 6 bases at J, with 9 bases between. CDR1 LNHNV and CDR2 YYDKDF come from the germline V gene (reference sequence). The CDR3 runs 11 residues. CDR3 residues: CATDKWDTQYF. Written as DNA, the CDR3 is TGTGCCACCGACAAATGGGATACGCAGTATTTT.

The V and J genes are TRBV7-3 and TRBJ2-7; TRBD2 matches at 10 bases. The CDR3 has 14 amino acids. The germline CDR1 and CDR2 sequences are SGHTA and FQGTGA. V trimming: 2 bases; J trimming: 6 bases; junction bases outside the gene matches: 4. CDR3: CASSLEASGSEQYF. The CDR3 region has the DNA TGTGCCAGCAGCTTAGAGGCTAGCGGGAGCGAGCAGTACTTC.

This chain connects TRBV4-2 to TRBJ2-2; D is ambiguous. Germline CDR1 and CDR2: LGHNA and YNFKEQ. V was shortened by 0 bases and J by 6 bases, with 11 bases between the two germline ends. This CDR3 spans 15 amino acids. CDR3 sequence: CASSQESIWAGELFF. In nucleotides, the CDR3 is TGTGCCAGCAGCCAAGAATCAATCTGGGCCGGGGAGCTGTTTTTT.

The chain uses TRBV5-4 and TRBJ2-2; D perhaps matches TRBD1 (6 bases). This CDR3 spans 14 amino acids. Germline V gives CDR1 SGHNT, CDR2 YYREEE (reference sequence). V lost 0 bases and J 8 bases, leaving 11 bases between the germline ends. The CDR3 DNA sequence: TGTGCCAGCAGCTTGGGCCAGGGGATTGGGGAGCTGTTTTTT. It specifies CASSLGQGIGELFF.

The chain has TRBV7-2 and TRBJ1-2; D is possibly TRBD1 (5 bases). The CDR3 runs to 14 residues. V lost 0 bases and J lost 5, with 10 bases in between. The germline V gene has CDR1 SGHTA and CDR2 FQGNSA. The CDR3 reads CASSLAGVRYGYTF. CDR3 in DNA: TGTGCCAGCAGCTTAGCGGGGGTCCGGTATGGCTACACCTTC. Together with reference TRBV7-2 and TRBJ1-2, the CDR3 gives the full variable domain: GAGVSQSPSNKVTEKGKDVELRCDPISGHTALYWYRQSLGQGLEFLIYFQGNSAPDKSGLPSDRFSAERTGGSVSTLTIQRTQQEDSAVYLCASSLAGVRYGYTFGSGTRLTVV.

This clone was detected once. The V and J genes are TRBV19 and TRBJ2-1; no clear D. This CDR3 is 15 amino acids long. Between the trimmed V and J ends, which lost 5 bases and 8 bases, there was a span of 19 bases. In germline, CDR1 is LNHDA, CDR2 SQIVND (reference sequence). The CDR3 is CASSLEWTPAHEQFF. The CDR3 DNA is TGTGCCAGTAGTCTCGAGTGGACCCCTGCCCATGAGCAGTTCTTC.

The CDR3 bases are TGTGCCAGCAGCGGCGTTCGGGGACCCGCTCCCTTCTACGAGCAGTACTTC. Its protein product is CASSGVRGPAPFYEQYF. V and J are TRBV9 and TRBJ2-7; D could derive from TRBD1 or TRBD2 (5 bases each). CDR3 size: 17 residues. The germline V gene has CDR1 SGDLS and CDR2 YYNGEE. V was clipped by 3 bases and J by 3 bases, with 22 bases between them.